This TCR beta chain was captured in a study of a mutant IDH1 vaccine in newly diagnosed glioma. The CDR3 is 15 amino acids. Germline V gene sequence: CDR1 LGHNA, CDR2 YNFKEQ. With 1 base removed from V and 6 bases from J, the gap between germline ends came to 16 bases. Time point meaning: week 35, safety follow-up. A single vaccine dose contained 300 ug of mutant IDH1 20-mer peptide, and topical imiquimod was used with it. About this clone itself: The antigen is not known.

Sequencing was performed with immunoSEQ multiplex PCR; in TCRdb, only in-frame clones are kept and a portion is missing. The data contain tens of thousands of clones, 81% of them singletons. The rearrangement links TRBV4-2 to TRBJ2-7; the D gene is possibly TRBD1 (6 bases). The origin of this receptor is a man in his forties with glioma. This specimen was PBMCs, taken from a glioma patient whose treatment included an IDH1 peptide vaccine. CDR3 in amino acids: CASSQVGDSRGEQYF. The CDR3 region has the DNA TGTGCCAGCAGCCAAGTTGGCGACAGCAGGGGCGAGCAGTACTTC.